These 7 T cell receptor beta chains were all obtained from the same sample, sequenced in a study of control samples from healthy donors and cancer patients. This table comes from immunoSEQ multiplex PCR, and its TCRdb copy is limited to in-frame clones, with some not included. The sample lists 210,000 or so clones, 90% to 95% seen once, with approximately 2% in the top ten. The specimen sequenced was blood. Receptor source: a man in his thirties or forties in good health.

The gene calls are TRBV7-9 and TRBJ2-3; D gene unclear. V was cut by 2 bases and J by 6 bases, with 6 bases left in between. The CDR3 extends over 12 amino acids. CDR1 and CDR2 (germline): SEHNR, FQNEAQ (reference sequence). As DNA, the CDR3 is TGTGCCAGCAGCTTAACTTGGGATACGCAGTATTTT. It translates to CASSLTWDTQYF.

This chain joins TRBV27 and TRBJ1-5; perhaps TRBD1 as D (5 bases). V was clipped by 11 bases and J by 3 bases, with 32 bases between them. Germline assignment: CDR1 MNHEY and CDR2 SMNVEV (reference sequence). This CDR3 comprises 19 residues. CDR3 coding DNA: TGTGCCCCGGACTCACAGGTCGGCAGCGTAAGGCTCTTCAATCAGCCCCAGCATTTT. As protein: CAPDSQVGSVRLFNQPQHF.

The chain links TRBV2 to TRBJ1-4; TRBD1 might be the D (5 bases). V was trimmed by 5 bases and J by 0 bases, leaving 13 bases between them. CDR1 is SNHLY, CDR2 FYNNEI, per germline. This CDR3 has 16 amino acids. The CDR3 loop is CASSPPRGTTNEKLFF. DNA for the CDR3: TGTGCCAGCAGTCCCCCGCGGGGGACAACTAATGAAAAACTGTTTTTT.

V gene TRBV6-5 combines with J gene TRBJ2-4, with D perhaps given as TRBD1 or TRBD2 (6 bases each). This CDR3 is built from 16 residues. V lost 0 bases and J lost 11, with 20 bases in between. Germline lookup yields CDR1 MNHEY and CDR2 SVGAGI. In DNA form, the CDR3 reads TGTGCCAGCAGTTACTCCGCCTACGAGGAGGGGGAGCTTCAGTACTTC. Protein product: CASSYSAYEEGELQYF.

The J gene is TRBJ2-4, the V gene TRBV7-9; D possibly uses TRBD1 or TRBD2 (6 bases each). From germline, CDR1 is SEHNR and CDR2 FQNEAQ (reference sequence). Trimming left V 4 bases short and J 6 bases short, with 19 bases between. This CDR3 is built from 16 residues. This CDR3 reads CASSYRSGARINIQYF. The CDR3, as DNA: TGTGCCAGCAGCTACCGGTCGGGGGCGCGAATAAACATTCAGTACTTC.

The V and J genes are TRBV9 and TRBJ1-2, with TRBD1 as a possible D gene (6 bases). Trimming removed 3 bases at V and 3 bases at J, with 21 bases between. There are 17 residues in the CDR3. CDR1 and CDR2 (germline): SGDLS, YYNGEE. CDR3 coding DNA: TGTGCCAGCAGCGCTTACGGGGGCGTATCGGGTGACTATGGCTACACCTTC. This encodes CASSAYGGVSGDYGYTF.

This clone was observed a single time. The rearrangement joins TRBV9 to TRBJ1-1, with TRBD1 matching 9 bases. Germline V lookup: CDR1 SGDLS, CDR2 YYNGEE. The CDR3 has 14 amino acids. V lost 2 bases and J lost 1; bases outside the gene matches: 0. CDR3 region: CASSVTGGNTEAFF. The CDR3 nucleotides are TGTGCCAGCAGCGTGACAGGGGGGAACACTGAAGCTTTCTTT.